This is a list of T cell receptor beta chains from one sample in a study of blood T cells in healthy people across ages. TCRdb called the 5' RACE reads again in MiXCR, with one record for every CDR3 protein. This sample has roughly 2 million distinct CDR3 sequences; roughly 50% occur once, and the top ten carry 2% to 2.5%. Sequencing was carried out using blood. The receptors derive from a woman aged 40 to 55 in good health. Both conserved end residues are part of each CDR3. Where a row states a size, it is once, few, many or the class of an expanded clone; other rows omit it.

j_call: TRBJ2-1; v_call: TRBV4-3; clone_size: .; cdr3_aa: CASSQDGSMGADEQFF
j_call: TRBJ2-7; v_call: TRBV29-1; clone_size: few; cdr3_aa: CSVVGLVFDQYF
j_call: .; v_call: TRBV12-3/TRBV12-4; clone_size: .; cdr3_aa: CASSFMKPYEQYF
j_call: TRBJ2-5; v_call: TRBV5-5; clone_size: .; cdr3_aa: CASSARESGFLVQTQYF
j_call: TRBJ2-1; v_call: TRBV2; clone_size: .; cdr3_aa: CASSEIQGDRALYNEQFF
j_call: TRBJ2-5; v_call: TRBV19; clone_size: once; cdr3_aa: CARRTAGSDETQYF
j_call: TRBJ2-1; v_call: TRBV27; clone_size: .; cdr3_aa: CASRPDDRLQETQFF
j_call: TRBJ2-5; v_call: TRBV25-1; clone_size: .; cdr3_aa: CASSVVRGVSLSETQYF
j_call: TRBJ1-2; v_call: TRBV20-1; clone_size: .; cdr3_aa: CSARDLTGAGFGGYTF
j_call: TRBJ1-6; v_call: TRBV11-2; clone_size: .; cdr3_aa: CASSLGRQGVMNSPLHF
j_call: TRBJ2-3; v_call: TRBV4-3; clone_size: few; cdr3_aa: CASSQEHRGSTDTQYF
j_call: TRBJ2-7; v_call: TRBV9; clone_size: .; cdr3_aa: CASSVNKAGDVPYEQYF
j_call: TRBJ2-5; v_call: TRBV7-2; clone_size: .; cdr3_aa: CASSLEAHSYQETQYF
j_call: TRBJ1-2; v_call: TRBV6-1; clone_size: few; cdr3_aa: CASSEATNYGYTF
j_call: TRBJ1-2; v_call: TRBV12-3/TRBV12-4; clone_size: .; cdr3_aa: CASSSGTALFGGYTF
j_call: TRBJ1-1; v_call: TRBV7-6; clone_size: once; cdr3_aa: CASTLGGTGAFF
j_call: TRBJ2-2; v_call: TRBV5-1; clone_size: .; cdr3_aa: CASSLEGGNTGELFF
j_call: TRBJ2-1; v_call: TRBV4-3; clone_size: few; cdr3_aa: CASSLQWASSRMEQFF
j_call: TRBJ2-5; v_call: TRBV9; clone_size: few; cdr3_aa: CASSVVGGLGETQYF
j_call: TRBJ2-7; v_call: TRBV28; clone_size: once; cdr3_aa: CASEHPGGYEQYF
j_call: TRBJ2-3; v_call: TRBV5-6; clone_size: .; cdr3_aa: CASSSSRAGDTQYF
j_call: .; v_call: TRBV20-1; clone_size: .; cdr3_aa: CSAAKGVVKTQYF
j_call: TRBJ2-3; v_call: TRBV28; clone_size: .; cdr3_aa: CVSSPTGNTDTQYF
j_call: .; v_call: TRBV28; clone_size: .; cdr3_aa: CASNWGGSTYNEQYF
j_call: TRBJ1-5; v_call: TRBV12-3/TRBV12-4; clone_size: .; cdr3_aa: CASSSRGLDQLQHF
j_call: TRBJ2-3; v_call: TRBV5-1; clone_size: .; cdr3_aa: CASSSSPGRTDTQYF
j_call: TRBJ2-5; v_call: TRBV6-6; clone_size: .; cdr3_aa: CAGGTSHTETQYF
j_call: TRBJ2-5; v_call: TRBV6-6; clone_size: .; cdr3_aa: CASSYGGREETQYF
j_call: .; v_call: TRBV7-2; clone_size: .; cdr3_aa: CASSPPLAGGRRTQYF